These T cell receptor beta chains were read from a single sample in a study of blood T cell repertoires in COVID-19. Sequenced by immunoSEQ multiplex PCR; TCRdb stores in-frame clones only, minus some. The table has 200,000 or so clones, roughly nine tenths seen once. The sample taken for sequencing was peripheral blood. The receptors here all came from a man in his sixties or seventies with active or convalescent COVID-19. Each CDR3 is given with its conserved first and last residue. A D gene is named only where the DNA matches it firmly. Some rows mark clone size as missing; the rest say once, few, many or name a class of expanded clone.

size	D	V	J	DNA	CDR3
-	-	TRBV6-5	TRBJ1-2	TGTGCCACCAGGGTTCGGGGGTATGGCTACACCTTC	CATRVRGYGYTF
-	TRBD1	TRBV4-3	TRBJ2-7	TGCGCCAGCAGCCAAGACAGGGGGCGCGTCTACGAGCAGTACTTC	CASSQDRGRVYEQYF
-	-	TRBV30	TRBJ1-2	TGTGCCTTCGGACAGCCTGGCTATGGCTACACCTTC	CAFGQPGYGYTF
-	TRBD2	TRBV9	TRBJ2-3	TGTGCCAGCAGCGTGGGACTAGCCACAGATACGCAGTATTTT	CASSVGLATDTQYF
-	TRBD1	TRBV5-1	TRBJ1-1	TGCGCCAGCAGCTTGAGACAGGGGGCCGACACTGAAGCTTTCTTT	CASSLRQGADTEAFF
-	TRBD2	TRBV6-1	TRBJ2-3	TGTGCCAGCAGTGAAGCGTCCCGACTAGCAACAGATACGCAGTATTTT	CASSEASRLATDTQYF
-	TRBD1	TRBV27	TRBJ2-5	TGTGCCAGCAGTTCCTACGCAGGGGGCATGGGAGAGACCCAGTACTTC	CASSSYAGGMGETQYF
-	-	TRBV3-1/TRBV3-2	TRBJ2-7	TGTGCCAGCAGCCAAGACTCCCTCTTTTACGAGCAGTACTTC	CASSQDSLFYEQYF
-	TRBD1	TRBV6-6	TRBJ1-1	TGTGCCAGCAGTTACGACAGGGGCAGAACTGAAGCTTTCTTT	CASSYDRGRTEAFF
-	TRBD1	TRBV7-9	TRBJ2-7	TGTGCCAGCAGAGCCGACAGGGTAGGTTCCTACGAGCAGTACTTC	CASRADRVGSYEQYF
-	TRBD2	TRBV2	TRBJ2-1	TGTGCCAGCAGTAAAGCTAGCGGGGGGGCCAATGAGCAGTTCTTC	CASSKASGGANEQFF
-	-	TRBV4-3	TRBJ1-1	TGCGCCAGCAGCCAAGCAACCGGGACTGAAGCTTTCTTT	CASSQATGTEAFF
-	TRBD2	TRBV7-2	TRBJ2-1	TGTGCCAGCAGCTACCGACTAGCGGCTGAGCAGTTCTTC	CASSYRLAAEQFF
-	-	TRBV28	TRBJ2-3	TGTGCCACCCATAACACACGGCGGGAACTGACAGATACGCAGTATTTT	CATHNTRRELTDTQYF
-	-	TRBV3-1/TRBV3-2	TRBJ2-7	TGTGCCAGCAGCCAAGGAATCGCGTACTACGAGCAGTACTTC	CASSQGIAYYEQYF
once	TRBD2	TRBV6-5	TRBJ2-1	TGTGCCAGCAGTTCTGCCGGGGGGGCCTACAATGAGCAGTTCTTC	CASSSAGGAYNEQFF
-	-	TRBV5-1	TRBJ1-4	TGCGCCAGCAGAAGACAGGAGGATGAAAAACTGTTTTTT	CASRRQEDEKLFF
-	TRBD1	TRBV19	TRBJ1-2	TGTGCCAGTAGAAAACCGGGACAGGGGTATGGCTACACCTTC	CASRKPGQGYGYTF
-	-	TRBV4-3	TRBJ1-4	TGCGCCAGCAGCCAAGATACAGGGAGAAATGAAAAACTGTTTTTT	CASSQDTGRNEKLFF
once	TRBD2	TRBV27	TRBJ2-7	TGTGCCAGCAGTTTAATGGTAGCGGGAGGGTCGAACGAGCAGTACTTC	CASSLMVAGGSNEQYF
-	TRBD1	TRBV11-2	TRBJ2-1	TGTGCCAGCAGCTTTAAGCAGGGGGCAAATGAGCAGTTCTTC	CASSFKQGANEQFF
-	-	TRBV18	TRBJ2-6	TGTGCCAGCTCGACGACAGTATCTGGGGCCAACGTCCTGACTTTC	CASSTTVSGANVLTF
-	-	TRBV18	TRBJ2-6	TGTGCCAGCTCACCCCTACAGGTGGTCAACGTCCTGACTTTC	CASSPLQVVNVLTF
once	-	TRBV5-1	TRBJ1-6	TGCGCCAGCAGCTTACACGGGAGGGATTCACCCCTCCACTTT	CASSLHGRDSPLHF
-	-	TRBV28	TRBJ1-3	TGTGCCAGCCACCGGGACACGGGACAAACTGGAAACACCATATATTTT	CASHRDTGQTGNTIYF
once	TRBD2	TRBV13	TRBJ2-3	TGTGCCAGCAGCCGGATTTTAGCGGGAGCCACAGATACGCAGTATTTT	CASSRILAGATDTQYF
-	-	TRBV5-6	TRBJ2-2	TGTGCCAGCAGCTTGATACGGGGAGGGGAGCTGTTTTTT	CASSLIRGGELFF
-	-	TRBV18	TRBJ1-6	TGTGCCAGCTCCCAAAGCAGCGCGTATAATTCACCCCTCCACTTT	CASSQSSAYNSPLHF
-	-	TRBV11-2	TRBJ1-1	TGTGCCAGCAGCTTAGGTAGTGGGGGGGTTGTGAACACTGAAGCTTTCTTT	CASSLGSGGVVNTEAFF
once	-	TRBV7-2	TRBJ2-3	TGTGCCAGCAGAGACCCAGGGGGGAGCACAGATACGCAGTATTTT	CASRDPGGSTDTQYF
-	TRBD1	TRBV19	TRBJ2-2	TGTGCCAGTAGTACAGTGGACAGGACGATGAACACCGGGGAGCTGTTTTTT	CASSTVDRTMNTGELFF
-	TRBD2	TRBV4-3	TRBJ2-1	TGCGCCAGCAGCCCCCGTGAGCGGGGAGGGGATGAGCAGTTCTTC	CASSPRERGGDEQFF
-	TRBD2	TRBV7-9	TRBJ2-2	TGTGCCAGCAGCCCATGGGACAGACTAGCGGGGGTGACCGGGGAGCTGTTTTTT	CASSPWDRLAGVTGELFF
-	TRBD1	TRBV29-1	TRBJ1-2	TGCAGCGTGACGACAGGGGGCTGGGACTACACCTTC	CSVTTGGWDYTF
few	-	TRBV14	TRBJ1-1	TGTGCCAGCAGCCAAGTGGGGGGGTTCCTCACTGAAGCTTTCTTT	CASSQVGGFLTEAFF
-	-	TRBV5-4	TRBJ2-5	TGTGCCAGCAGCTTAGGGCGGGCCCAAGAGACCCAGTACTTC	CASSLGRAQETQYF
once	TRBD2	TRBV5-4	TRBJ2-1	TGTGCCAGCAGCTTGATTAATAGCGGGAGGTTTTTGAGCGTAGTTTGGTTCTTC	CASSLINSGRFLSVVWFF
once	-	TRBV3-1/TRBV3-2	TRBJ2-3	TGTGCCAGCAGCCACCACGGGGGGCTAGCGAGGTATTTT	CASSHHGGLARYF
-	-	TRBV29-1	TRBJ1-6	TGCAGCGTGATGGAGACGTGGAATTCACCCCTCCACTTT	CSVMETWNSPLHF
-	-	TRBV19	TRBJ1-4	TGTGCCAGTAGACCCCGGGGGGGAGTTAATGAAAAACTGTTTTTT	CASRPRGGVNEKLFF
-	-	TRBV14	TRBJ1-1	TGTGCCAGCAGCCAAGGGATGAGGAGCACTGAAGCTTTCTTT	CASSQGMRSTEAFF
-	-	TRBV28	TRBJ1-2	TGTGCCAGCACTACCGGGACTCATGGCTACACCTTC	CASTTGTHGYTF
-	TRBD2	TRBV19	TRBJ2-2	TGTGCCAGTAGTTTTGGTGTTGCGGGAGGGTTCGTCGGGGAGCTGTTTTTT	CASSFGVAGGFVGELFF
-	TRBD2	TRBV11-3	TRBJ2-4	TGTGCCAGCAGCTTAGGGGGTAGCGGGAACCAAAACATTCAGTACTTC	CASSLGGSGNQNIQYF
-	-	TRBV3-1/TRBV3-2	TRBJ1-1	TGTGCCAGCAGCGGGGGGGGTTCGAGCACTGAAGCTTTCTTT	CASSGGGSSTEAFF
-	-	TRBV19	TRBJ1-6	TGTGCCAGTAGTGAATTTGGAGGCAATTCACCCCTCCACTTT	CASSEFGGNSPLHF
-	TRBD2	TRBV6-5	TRBJ2-7	TGTGCCAGCAGTTACCGGGGGGACGACTACGAGCAGTACTTC	CASSYRGDDYEQYF
-	-	TRBV27	TRBJ1-5	TGTGCCAGCAGGTATAATTTGAATCAGCCCCAGCATTTT	CASRYNLNQPQHF
few	-	TRBV5-4	TRBJ1-6	TGTGCCAGCAGCGCCGCAACCGGGTCGCGTAATTCACCCCTCCACTTT	CASSAATGSRNSPLHF
-	-	TRBV18	TRBJ1-2	TGTGCCAGCTCACCATCCCAGGGAAGTGGCTACACCTTC	CASSPSQGSGYTF
-	-	TRBV19	TRBJ2-3	TGTGCCAGTAGTATGTGGTTGAGTTACTCCCCAGATACGCAGTATTTT	CASSMWLSYSPDTQYF
-	TRBD2	TRBV9	TRBJ2-1	TGTGCCAGCAGCGTAGAGTGGCGGGAGCCCTACAATGAGCAGTTCTTC	CASSVEWREPYNEQFF